The clone carrying this T cell receptor beta chain has only a few counts. What it binds is unknown. The CDR3 length is 14 residues. This table comes from immunoSEQ multiplex PCR, and its TCRdb copy is limited to in-frame clones, with some not included. The sample comprises a few thousand clones, around two fifths of which are singletons, and 8.4% rests with the top ten. The sample comes from a study of T cells in localized non-small cell lung cancer. Whole-study findings and limits: Detection in adjacent lung was observed for a median roughly 57 of the top 100 tumor clones.

This chain connects TRBV7-5 to TRBJ2-7; the D call TRBD2 from the table was never checked on the DNA. TRBV7-5 is a pseudogene locus. The specimen comprised normal lung tissue next to the tumor, sampled before any cancer treatment. This TCR was sampled from a woman aged 35 to 75 with stage I lung adenocarcinoma. CDR3 DNA: TGTGCCAGCAGCTCCAGCGCCGGGGCCTACGAGCAGTACTTC. It encodes CASSSSAGAYEQYF.